The entry below describes one TCR beta chain. Its antigen is unidentified. This sample was taken from a study of shared clonotypes between healthy human individuals. Study as a whole: CD4 naive and memory got three plates each, CD8 naive two, CD8 memory one. Study results and caveats: Only blood samples were collected, and tissue repertoires likely differ.

The CDR3 consists of 11 residues. V dropped 8 bases and J dropped 3 bases, with 7 bases sitting between them. Germline lookup yields CDR1 MNHNS and CDR2 SASEGT. CD8 cells classed as naive were CD45RO-negative and positively selected for CCR7, excluding terminally differentiated effector memory CD45RA+ cells. The protocol was immunoSEQ multiplex PCR, while the TCRdb copy is restricted to in-frame clones and leaves out a portion. This sample has around 1.9 million clones, with 93% found just once. The material sequenced was naive CD8+ T cells from PBMCs. The receptor was derived from a man younger than 30 in good health. Some clones in this sample may be carry-over from other donors' samples. This rearrangement joins TRBV6-1 to TRBJ2-5; D gene ambiguous. The CDR3 DNA reads as TGTGCCAGCGGGCCAGAAGAGACCCAGTACTTC. Its protein is CASGPEETQYF.